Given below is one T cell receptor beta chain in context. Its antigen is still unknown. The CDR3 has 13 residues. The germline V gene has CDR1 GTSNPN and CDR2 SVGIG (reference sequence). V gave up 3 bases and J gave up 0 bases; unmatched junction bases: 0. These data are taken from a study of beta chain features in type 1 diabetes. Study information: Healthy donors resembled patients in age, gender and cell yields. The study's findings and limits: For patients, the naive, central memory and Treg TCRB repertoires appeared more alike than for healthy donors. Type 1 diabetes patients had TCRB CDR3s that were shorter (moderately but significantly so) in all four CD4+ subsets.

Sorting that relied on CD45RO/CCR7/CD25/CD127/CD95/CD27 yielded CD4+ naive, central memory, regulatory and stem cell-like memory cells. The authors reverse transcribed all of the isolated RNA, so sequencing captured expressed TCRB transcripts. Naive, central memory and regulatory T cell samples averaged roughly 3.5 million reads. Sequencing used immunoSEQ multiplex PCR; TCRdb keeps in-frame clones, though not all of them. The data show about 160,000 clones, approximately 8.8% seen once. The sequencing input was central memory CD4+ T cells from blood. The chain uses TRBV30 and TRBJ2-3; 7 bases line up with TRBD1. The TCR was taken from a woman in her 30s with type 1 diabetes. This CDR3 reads CAWRTGSTDTQYF. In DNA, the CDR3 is TGTGCCTGGAGGACAGGGAGCACAGATACGCAGTATTTT.